This T cell receptor beta chain was captured by sequencing in a study of Ad26.COV2.S vaccination and SARS-CoV-2 variants. Treatment: some 20 received Ad26.COV2.S at low or high dose, single or two shots; 5 received placebo; per-sample allocation not given. Following the first vaccine or placebo injection, samples were taken on day 63. The CDR3 sequence is 12 residues long. The V end was cut by 1 base, the J end by 11 bases, with 9 bases between. The germline V gene has CDR1 LGHDT and CDR2 YNNKEL (reference sequence). Here immunoSEQ multiplex PCR was the method, and the copy in TCRdb shows in-frame clones only, minus some. The data hold hundreds of thousands of clones, with roughly 90% observed a single time.

The sequencing used peripheral blood, collected in a trial of Ad26.COV2.S vaccine versus placebo. This chain links TRBV3-1 (or the pseudogene TRBV3-2) with TRBJ1-5; D call uncertain. The receptor was derived from a person aged 18-60 years who received the Ad26.COV2.S COVID-19 vaccine or a placebo. The CDR3 sequence: CASSQGERSQHF. The CDR3 nucleotides read TGTGCCAGCAGCCAAGGGGAACGGTCCCAGCATTTT.